The 7 T cell receptor beta chains listed next were all sequenced from one sample in a study of blood T cell repertoires in COVID-19. Clones were sequenced by immunoSEQ multiplex PCR, and TCRdb holds only the in-frame ones, with some missing. This sample has roughly 120,000 clones, with under 80% found just once. The sample taken for sequencing was peripheral blood. These receptors were taken from a man in his 70s with acute or convalescent COVID-19.

The chain recombines TRBV4-3 with TRBJ1-2; no clear D gene. V gave up 0 bases and J gave up 2 bases, with 7 bases separating them. The germline V gene has CDR1 LGHNA and CDR2 YSLEER. This CDR3 is 14 amino acids long. The CDR3 DNA sequence: TGCGCCAGCAGCCAAGACGGGGTGAACTATGGCTACACCTTC. Protein product: CASSQDGVNYGYTF.

J is TRBJ1-2 and V is TRBV4-2; D might be TRBD1 (5 bases). Germline CDR1 is LGHNA and CDR2 is YNFKEQ. The CDR3 spans 15 residues. V lost 0 bases, J lost 1 base, and 9 bases lay in between. DNA of the CDR3: TGTGCCAGCAGCCAAGATCCCGACAGTAACTATGGCTACACCTTC. Its protein is CASSQDPDSNYGYTF.

This chain links TRBV5-6 with TRBJ2-3, with 10 bases that match TRBD2. This CDR3 region has 19 residues. Germline CDR1 and CDR2: SGHDT and YYEEEE. After removal of 1 base from V and 1 base from J, the junction contained 12 bases not matched to a gene. The CDR3 DNA follows: TGTGCCAGCAGCTTGCGTCGTTCTAGCGGGGGCCTACGCACAGATACGCAGTATTTT. It is translated as CASSLRRSSGGLRTDTQYF.

This chain connects TRBV7-9 to TRBJ2-7, with D uncertain. The CDR3 runs to 12 residues. V dropped 5 bases and J dropped 4 bases, with 9 bases sitting between them. Germline V gene data show CDR1 as SEHNR and CDR2 as FQNEAQ (reference sequence). CDR3 region: CASSPTDYEQYF. CDR3 nucleotides: TGTGCCAGCAGCCCAACAGATTACGAGCAGTACTTC.

The V call is TRBV18, the J call TRBJ1-2; D uncertain. Germline V gene lookup returns CDR1 KGHSH and CDR2 LQKENI. V lost 4 bases, J lost 4 bases, and 10 bases lay in between. This CDR3 region has 13 residues. The DNA for the CDR3 is TGTGCCAGCTCACACGGGAGCAGCTATGGCTACACCTTC. As protein: CASSHGSSYGYTF.

V gene TRBV11-2 combines with J gene TRBJ1-3, with 11 bases matching TRBD1. CDR1 and CDR2 (germline): SGHAT, FQNNGV. The CDR3 consists of 16 residues. Unmatched junction bases numbered 2, after V lost 2 bases and J lost 2 bases. The CDR3 DNA sequence: TGTGCCAGCAGCTTATTGGACAGGGGGCCTGGAAACACCATATATTTT. This translates into CASSLLDRGPGNTIYF. The complete variable domain, with remaining parts taken from reference TRBV11-2 and TRBJ1-3, reads EAGVAQSPRYKIIEKRQSVAFWCNPISGHATLYWYQQILGQGPKLLIQFQNNGVVDDSQLPKDRFSAERLKGVDSTLKIQPAKLEDSAVYLCASSLLDRGPGNTIYFGEGSWLTVV.

This clone came up once. The rearrangement uses TRBV7-8 and TRBJ2-1, with 12 positions matching TRBD2. The CDR3 is 19 residues long. CDR1 is SGHVS, CDR2 FQNEAQ, per germline. J gave up 0 bases and V 3 bases, and 9 bases lay outside the gene matches. The CDR3: CASSLGTSGLGSSYNEQFF. In nucleotides, the CDR3 is TGTGCCAGCAGCTTGGGGACTAGCGGGTTAGGGAGCTCCTACAATGAGCAGTTCTTC.